This is a list of T cell receptor beta chains from one sample in a study of control samples from healthy donors and cancer patients. Clones were read by immunoSEQ multiplex PCR, and TCRdb kept only the in-frame ones, dropping some. The table includes about 130,000 clones, just under 95% detected once. Sequencing used PBMCs. Receptor source: a man aged 55 to 69 with colorectal cancer. The conserved cysteine and the conserved F or W are not part of the CDR3 here. The order of the fields is D gene, J gene, V gene, CDR3 protein. The D gene is left open where the match is weak.

D: NA; J: TRBJ2-2; V: TRBV15; CDR3: ATSREFREEGGELF
D: NA; J: TRBJ1-2; V: TRBV12-3/TRBV12-4; CDR3: ASSLDGREGYT
D: NA; J: TRBJ1-1; V: TRBV15; CDR3: ATSIDPNTEAF
D: NA; J: TRBJ1-2; V: TRBV6-5; CDR3: ASSYSSRIYGYT
D: TRBD1; J: TRBJ1-5; V: TRBV6-5; CDR3: ASSYSNRGNQPQH
D: TRBD1; J: TRBJ1-5; V: TRBV6-6; CDR3: ASSMDRGANQPQH
D: NA; J: TRBJ2-1; V: TRBV5-1; CDR3: ASSSDGTGFGNEQF
D: TRBD2; J: TRBJ2-1; V: TRBV27; CDR3: ASRGTSTSYNEQF
D: TRBD2; J: TRBJ2-4; V: TRBV7-8; CDR3: ASSLTSGGDIQY
D: NA; J: TRBJ2-7; V: TRBV6-5; CDR3: ASSTGLTAYEQY
D: TRBD2; J: TRBJ2-3; V: TRBV7-9; CDR3: ASSPRTSGVGDTQY
D: NA; J: TRBJ1-3; V: TRBV7-9; CDR3: ASSLTNGNTIY